These 7 T cell receptor beta chains were all obtained from the same sample, sequenced in a study of spatial heterogeneity in lung cancer. Whole-study results and caveats: The study found that expanded intratumoral alpha and beta TCR counts tracked tumor mutation counts.

MiXCR, run by TCRdb on the 5' RACE reads, gives a single entry per CDR3 protein. The table lists roughly 5,300 distinct CDR3 sequences, about 8.4% of them singletons. As to time point: sample taken at primary tumor resection. These TCRs are of unknown antigen specificity. The sample consisted of lung tumor tissue, taken at surgery. These receptors all stem from a female donor with early-stage non-small cell lung cancer.

This clonotype has at least ten counts. The rearrangement joins TRBV12-5 to TRBJ2-7; 10 positions match TRBD1. The J segment lost 7 bases and the V segment lost 9 bases, leaving 9 bases of the junction unmatched. Germline V gene data show CDR1 as LGHNT and CDR2 as FRNRAP. The CDR3 length is 13 residues. This chain's CDR3 is CASRGTGDREQYF. Written as DNA, the CDR3 is TGTGCTAGCAGGGGGACAGGGGATCGGGAGCAGTACTTC.

In its sample, this clonotype was seen many times. The rearrangement uses TRBV11-1 and TRBJ2-2; a possible D gene is TRBD2 (5 bases). V dropped 7 bases and J dropped 4 bases, with 25 bases sitting between them. Germline CDR1 is SGHAT and CDR2 is FQDESV (reference sequence). The CDR3 totals 18 residues. Here the CDR3 reads CASNPTHRRISSTGELFF. CDR3 nucleotide sequence: TGTGCCAGCAACCCGACTCACCGGAGGATCTCGAGCACCGGGGAGCTGTTTTTT.

This clonotype was observed at least ten times. CDR3 region: CSVSPDRVEQYF. The CDR3 coding sequence is TGCAGCGTTTCGCCGGACAGGGTTGAGCAGTACTTC. V gene TRBV29-1 combines with J gene TRBJ2-7; TRBD1 matches 8 bases. Germline-derived CDR1 and CDR2 are SQVTM and ANQGSEA. After removal of 5 bases from V and 7 bases from J, the junction contained 7 bases not matched to a gene. There are 12 residues in the CDR3.

Many counts were recorded for this clonotype. The chain carries TRBV11-3 and TRBJ2-3; the match to TRBD2 covers 15 bases. This CDR3 is built from 16 residues. CDR1 and CDR2 from the germline V gene are SGHNT and YENEEA. V lost 5 bases to trimming and J lost 4 bases; unmatched junction nucleotides: 4. CDR3 DNA: TGTGCCAGCAGCAAAGGGACTAGCGGGAGGTCAGATACGCAGTATTTT. Translating gives CASSKGTSGRSDTQYF.

Comment on this clonotype: A read error may be the cause here, since a much bigger clone is one base away. CDR3 nucleotides: TGCAGTGCTAGATCTCGAGGGACAGGCGTGATTGGTCTAGGAGATGTTACGCAGTATTTT. The encoded protein is CSARSRGTGVIGLGDVTQYF. The chain links TRBV20-1 to TRBJ2-3, with 8 bases aligning to TRBD1. V shed 2 bases, J shed 8 bases, and the junction held 27 bases outside the gene matches. From germline, CDR1 is DFQATT and CDR2 SNEGSKA (reference sequence). The CDR3 covers 20 residues.

Ten or more counts support this clonotype. This chain links TRBV11-2 with TRBJ2-5; D unclear. The CDR3 extends over 13 amino acids. V was shortened by 5 bases and J by 5 bases, with 12 bases between the two germline ends. CDR1 and CDR2 from the germline V gene are SGHAT and FQNNGV. CDR3 bases: TGTGCCAGCAGCCTACCCGACGGGGAGACCCAGTACTTC. It codes for CASSLPDGETQYF.

This clonotype was counted many times. V is TRBV7-3 and J is TRBJ2-5; TRBD2 might be the D (7 bases). Deletions cut 4 bases from V and 4 bases from J, with 10 bases between. The V gene's germline CDR1 is SGHTA and CDR2 FQGTGA. The CDR3 has 13 residues. The CDR3 protein is CASSYREGETQYF. The CDR3, as DNA: TGTGCCAGCAGCTACAGGGAGGGAGAGACCCAGTACTTC.